This T cell receptor (beta chain) is drawn from a study of blood T cells in healthy people across ages. Study observations and caveats: Long-lived donors had more naive CD4+ cells and higher diversity than aged donors. As naive T cell percentage varied, TCR beta diversity correlated strongly with it.

Together with a sample-barcoded 5' primer, a J-beta primer mix was included in a second PCR lasting roughly 6 to 12 cycles. A tag from a template-switch adaptor with 12 random nucleotides marked each cDNA molecule. TCRdb re-analysed the 5' RACE reads in MiXCR, keeping a single row per CDR3 protein. The table includes some 640,000 distinct CDR3 sequences, about 30% detected once. Details on this clonotype: Its antigen is as yet unknown.

The sample consisted of blood. The receptor comes from a woman of 80 years or more in good health.

The CDR3 is CASRRTVGGGAYNEQFF. The DNA for the CDR3 is TGTGCCAGCAGACGAACGGTAGGGGGGGGGGCCTACAATGAGCAGTTCTTC. The chain employs TRBV7-8 and TRBJ2-1, with TRBD2 as a possible D gene (7 bases). Germline lookup yields CDR1 SGHVS and CDR2 FQNEAQ. V was trimmed by 6 bases and J by 2 bases, leaving 20 bases between them. The CDR3 is made up of 17 amino acids.